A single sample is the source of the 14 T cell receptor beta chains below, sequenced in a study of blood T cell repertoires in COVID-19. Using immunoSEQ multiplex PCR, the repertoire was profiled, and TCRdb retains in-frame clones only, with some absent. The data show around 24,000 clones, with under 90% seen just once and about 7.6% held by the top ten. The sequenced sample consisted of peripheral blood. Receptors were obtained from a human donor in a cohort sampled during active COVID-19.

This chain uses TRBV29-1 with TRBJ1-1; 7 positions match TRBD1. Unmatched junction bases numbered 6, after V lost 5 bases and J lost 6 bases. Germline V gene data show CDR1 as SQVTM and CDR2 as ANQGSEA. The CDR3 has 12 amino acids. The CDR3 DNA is TGCAGCGTTCTTACAGGGGTAGCTGAAGCTTTCTTT. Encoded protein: CSVLTGVAEAFF.

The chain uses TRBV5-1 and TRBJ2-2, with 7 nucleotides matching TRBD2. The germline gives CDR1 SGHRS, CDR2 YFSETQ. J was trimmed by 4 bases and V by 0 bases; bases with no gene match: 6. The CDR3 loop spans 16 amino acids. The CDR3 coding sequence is TGCGCCAGCAGCTTGGTCACAGCGGGGAGCACCGGGGAGCTGTTTTTT. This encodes CASSLVTAGSTGELFF.

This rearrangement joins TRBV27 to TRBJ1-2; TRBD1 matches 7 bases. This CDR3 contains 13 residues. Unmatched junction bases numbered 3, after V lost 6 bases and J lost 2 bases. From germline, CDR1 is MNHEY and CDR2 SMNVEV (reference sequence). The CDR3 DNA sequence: TGTGCCAGCAGGACAGGGTCGAACTATGGCTACACCTTC. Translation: CASRTGSNYGYTF.

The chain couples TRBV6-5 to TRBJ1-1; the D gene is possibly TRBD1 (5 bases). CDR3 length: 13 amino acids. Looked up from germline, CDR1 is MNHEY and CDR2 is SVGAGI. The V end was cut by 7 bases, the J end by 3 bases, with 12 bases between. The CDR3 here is CASTKTADTEAFF. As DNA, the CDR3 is TGTGCCAGCACGAAGACAGCCGACACTGAAGCTTTCTTT.

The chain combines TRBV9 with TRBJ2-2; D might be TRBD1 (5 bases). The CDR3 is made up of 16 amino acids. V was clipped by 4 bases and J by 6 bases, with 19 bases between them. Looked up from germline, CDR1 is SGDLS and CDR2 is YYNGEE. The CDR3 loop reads CASSPHPQGGSGELFF. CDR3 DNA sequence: TGTGCCAGCAGCCCCCACCCCCAGGGTGGCTCCGGGGAGCTGTTTTTT.

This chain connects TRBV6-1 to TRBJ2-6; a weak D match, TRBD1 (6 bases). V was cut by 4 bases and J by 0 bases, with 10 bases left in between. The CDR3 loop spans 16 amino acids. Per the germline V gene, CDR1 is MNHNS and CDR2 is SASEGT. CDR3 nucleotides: TGTGCCAGCAGTGGCGGACAGATCTCTGGGGCCAACGTCCTGACTTTC. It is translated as CASSGGQISGANVLTF.

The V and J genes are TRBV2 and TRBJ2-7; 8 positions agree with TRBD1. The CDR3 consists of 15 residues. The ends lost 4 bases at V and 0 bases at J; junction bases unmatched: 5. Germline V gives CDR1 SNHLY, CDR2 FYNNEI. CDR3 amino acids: CASSVGQASSYEQYF. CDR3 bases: TGTGCCAGCAGTGTGGGACAGGCCAGCTCCTACGAGCAGTACTTC.

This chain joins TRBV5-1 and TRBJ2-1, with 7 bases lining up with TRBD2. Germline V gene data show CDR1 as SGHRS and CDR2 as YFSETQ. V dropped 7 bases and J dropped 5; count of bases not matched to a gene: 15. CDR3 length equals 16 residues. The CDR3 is CASPTSGAHYNNEQFF. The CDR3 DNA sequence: TGCGCCAGCCCGACAAGCGGGGCACACTACAACAATGAGCAGTTCTTC.

The CDR3 is CASSLRQGTEAFF. CDR3 nucleotide sequence: TGCGCCAGCAGCTTGCGTCAGGGGACTGAAGCTTTCTTT. This chain uses TRBV5-1 with TRBJ1-1; maybe TRBD1 (6 bases). The CDR3 runs 13 residues. The germline V gene encodes CDR1 SGHRS and CDR2 YFSETQ. V was shortened by 1 base and J by 5 bases, with 9 bases between the two germline ends.

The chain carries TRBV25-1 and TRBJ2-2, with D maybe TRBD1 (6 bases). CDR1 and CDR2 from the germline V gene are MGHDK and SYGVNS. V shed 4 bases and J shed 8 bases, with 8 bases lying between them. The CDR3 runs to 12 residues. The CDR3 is CASSVQGGELFF. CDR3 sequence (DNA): TGTGCCAGCAGTGTACAGGGTGGGGAGCTGTTTTTT.

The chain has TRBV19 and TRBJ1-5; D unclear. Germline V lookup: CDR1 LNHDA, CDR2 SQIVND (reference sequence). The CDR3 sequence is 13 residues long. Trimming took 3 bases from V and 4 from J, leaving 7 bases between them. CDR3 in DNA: TGTGCCAGTAGTATGAGAGCGAATCAGCCCCAGCATTTT. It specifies CASSMRANQPQHF.

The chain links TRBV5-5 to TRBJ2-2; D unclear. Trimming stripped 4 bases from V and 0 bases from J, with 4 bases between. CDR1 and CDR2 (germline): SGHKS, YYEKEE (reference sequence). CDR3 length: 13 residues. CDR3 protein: CASSPANTGELFF. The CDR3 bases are TGTGCCAGCAGCCCAGCGAACACCGGGGAGCTGTTTTTT.

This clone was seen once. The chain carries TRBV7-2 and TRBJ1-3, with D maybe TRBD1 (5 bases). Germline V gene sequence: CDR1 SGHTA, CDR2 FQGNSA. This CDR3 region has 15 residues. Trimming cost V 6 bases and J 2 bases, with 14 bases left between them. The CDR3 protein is CASRPQGPAGNTIYF. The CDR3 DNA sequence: TGTGCCAGCAGACCTCAGGGCCCCGCTGGAAACACCATATATTTT.

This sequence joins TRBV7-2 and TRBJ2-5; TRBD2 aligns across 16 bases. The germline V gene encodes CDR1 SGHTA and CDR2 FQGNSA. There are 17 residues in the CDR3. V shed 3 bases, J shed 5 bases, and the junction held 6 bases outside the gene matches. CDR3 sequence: CASSLGTSGGAGETQYF. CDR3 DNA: TGTGCCAGCAGCTTGGGGACTAGCGGGGGGGCCGGTGAGACCCAGTACTTC.